This passage covers 24 T cell receptor beta chains from one sample sequenced in a study of graft-versus-host responses after intestinal transplantation. TCRdb's table, derived via immunoSEQ multiplex PCR, lists solely in-frame clones and lacks some. This table holds some 11,000 clones, about 93% found once. Sample: PBMCs, taken approximately 110 days after intestinal transplant. These receptors came from a human patient who received an intestinal transplant, so some T cells may come from the graft donor.

DNA for the CDR3: TGTGCCAGCAGTCAAGAACAGGGGTACAATGAGCAGTTCTTC. It codes for CASSQEQGYNEQFF. The chain carries TRBV6-1 and TRBJ2-1; TRBD1 matches 7 bases. Germline CDR1 reads MNHNS; CDR2 reads SASEGT. With 5 bases clipped from V and 4 bases from J, the junction kept 5 bases outside the gene matches. The CDR3 runs to 14 residues.

This sequence joins TRBV5-1 and TRBJ2-5, with D unresolved. Germline loops: CDR1 SGHRS, CDR2 YFSETQ. The V end lost 1 base, the J end lost 5 bases, and 3 bases lay between the germline ends. The CDR3 consists of 11 residues. In DNA form, the CDR3 reads TGCGCCAGCAGCTTGATGGAGACCCAGTACTTC. Translated: CASSLMETQYF.

This clone was picked up one time. This chain links TRBV6-6 with TRBJ1-2; D is unresolved. Germline V gene sequence: CDR1 MNHNY, CDR2 SVGAGI (reference sequence). Trimming cost V 5 bases and J 8 bases, with 9 bases left between them. The CDR3 is made up of 11 amino acids. In DNA form, the CDR3 reads TGTGCCAGCAGTGCCGGACGCGGCTACACCTTC. It is translated as CASSAGRGYTF.

The chain combines TRBV29-1 with TRBJ1-2; D unresolved. The V end lost 4 bases, the J end lost 7 bases, and 16 bases lay between the germline ends. Germline V lookup: CDR1 SQVTM, CDR2 ANQGSEA. This CDR3 has 13 amino acids. The CDR3 DNA is TGCAGCGTTGGCGGTGGGGTGGGAGGTGGCTACACCTTC. Protein sequence: CSVGGGVGGGYTF.

The J gene is TRBJ2-7, the V gene TRBV27, with TRBD2 identical over 9 bases. Germline CDR1 is MNHEY and CDR2 is SMNVEV (reference sequence). Trimming took 1 base from V and 6 from J; bases not matched to a gene: 16. CDR3 size: 18 residues. CDR3 nucleotide sequence: TGTGCCAGCAGTTTATTATCCGCAGCGGGGGGTGGCCCTGTCGAGCAGTACTTC. Translation: CASSLLSAAGGGPVEQYF.

The genes are TRBV27 and TRBJ2-4; D possibly uses TRBD1 or TRBD2 (6 bases each). CDR1 is MNHEY, CDR2 SMNVEV, per germline (reference sequence). V shed 5 bases and J shed 1 base, with 12 bases lying between them. The CDR3 is 15 amino acids. CDR3 nucleotides: TGTGCCAGCAGTAGAGGAGGGGGGGCCAAAAACATTCAGTACTTC. Its protein product is CASSRGGGAKNIQYF.

The chain joins TRBV5-1 to TRBJ2-1; 7 nucleotides match TRBD2. CDR1 is SGHRS and CDR2 is YFSETQ in the germline V gene. CDR3 length: 16 amino acids. Trimming took 4 bases from V and 2 from J; bases not matched to a gene: 9. CDR3 amino acids: CASSQTPSGTYNEQFF. Written as DNA, the CDR3 is TGCGCCAGCAGCCAAACCCCTAGCGGTACCTACAATGAGCAGTTCTTC.

The chain couples TRBV15 to TRBJ2-3; D is unclear. Trimming cost V 0 bases and J 3 bases, with 13 bases left between them. Germline V lookup: CDR1 LNHNV, CDR2 YYDKDF (reference sequence). This CDR3 region has 16 residues. The CDR3 is CATSRDGVLETDTQYF. The CDR3 nucleotides read TGTGCCACCAGCAGAGATGGGGTCTTGGAGACAGATACGCAGTATTTT.

The chain combines TRBV15 with TRBJ2-3, with TRBD1 as a possible D gene (5 bases). Trimming shortened V by 3 bases and J by 4 bases, and 20 bases separated the two germline ends. The germline V gene encodes CDR1 LNHNV and CDR2 YYDKDF (reference sequence). This CDR3 has 17 amino acids. The CDR3 bases are TGTGCCACCAGCAGGGAAATCGTGGGGCCTCTCCCAGATACGCAGTATTTT. Encoded protein: CATSREIVGPLPDTQYF.

This chain links TRBV4-1 with TRBJ1-1, with D possibly matching TRBD1 (5 bases). Germline lookup yields CDR1 MGHRA and CDR2 YSYEKL. V was trimmed by 0 bases and J by 8 bases, leaving 10 bases between them. The CDR3 length is 13 residues. CDR3 sequence reads: CASSQERGMEAFF. The CDR3 DNA is TGCGCCAGCAGCCAAGAGCGGGGCATGGAAGCTTTCTTT.

The chain has TRBV6-6 and TRBJ1-2; D is perhaps TRBD1 (5 bases). The germline CDR1 and CDR2 sequences are MNHNY and SVGAGI (reference sequence). CDR3 length: 15 residues. The V and J ends lost 6 bases and 8 bases respectively, with 22 bases between them. The CDR3 reads CASREEQDGPWGYTF. CDR3 nucleotide sequence: TGTGCCAGCAGGGAGGAACAGGACGGCCCGTGGGGCTACACCTTC.

The rearrangement uses TRBV4-1 and TRBJ1-1; TRBD1 is a possible D gene (6 bases). The CDR3 has 13 residues. V was cut by 5 bases and J by 7 bases, with 14 bases left in between. Per germline, CDR1 MGHRA and CDR2 YSYEKL. In DNA form, the CDR3 reads TGCGCCAGCAGCACACCGACAGGTTTTGAAGCTTTCTTT. It codes for CASSTPTGFEAFF.

This chain joins TRBV2 and TRBJ2-7; the D is unclear. Trimming left V 4 bases short and J 5 bases short, with 15 bases between. The CDR3 has 14 amino acids. Germline V gene lookup returns CDR1 SNHLY and CDR2 FYNNEI. The chain's CDR3 is CASSVRQIVDEQYF. The CDR3 region has the DNA TGTGCCAGCAGTGTGAGGCAAATCGTCGACGAGCAGTACTTC.

The rearrangement uses TRBV15 and TRBJ2-5; D perhaps matches TRBD1 (5 bases). Trimming stripped 3 bases from V and 4 bases from J, with 21 bases between. Germline loops: CDR1 LNHNV, CDR2 YYDKDF (reference sequence). The CDR3 spans 17 residues. Written as DNA, the CDR3 is TGTGCCACCAGCAGCTGGGCGGACACTTTAATTCTAGAGACCCAGTACTTC. It yields the protein CATSSWADTLILETQYF.

Turning to this clone: Other DNA sequences of this sample code for an identical CDR3. The chain has TRBV10-2 and TRBJ2-3; 10 bases map to TRBD2. CDR1 WSHSY and CDR2 SAAADI come from the germline V gene. The CDR3 sequence is 17 residues long. The trim removed 10 bases at V and 0 bases at J, leaving 13 bases unmatched. In DNA, the CDR3 is TGCGCCAACACAAGCGGGAGGGCCTTGAGGAGCACAGATACGCAGTATTTT. Translation gives CANTSGRALRSTDTQYF.

The chain combines TRBV30 with TRBJ1-2; no clear D gene. Germline V CDR1 and CDR2: GTSNPN, SVGIG (reference sequence). V was clipped by 0 bases and J by 4 bases, with 9 bases between them. The CDR3 sequence is 13 residues long. CDR3 bases: TGTGCCTGGAGTGTTGGCGGGCCCTATGGCTACACCTTC. Translated, it gives CAWSVGGPYGYTF.

V gene TRBV9 combines with J gene TRBJ1-1; D not certain. The germline V gene has CDR1 SGDLS and CDR2 YYNGEE. The CDR3 has 15 residues. V gave up 1 base and J gave up 4 bases, with 14 bases separating them. The CDR3 here is CASSVYEGSGTEAFF. CDR3 nucleotides: TGTGCCAGCAGCGTATATGAGGGTTCAGGCACTGAAGCTTTCTTT.

The gene calls are TRBV30 and TRBJ2-7; D is undetermined. The CDR3 covers 11 residues. V lost 1 base and J 3 bases, leaving 4 bases between the germline ends. Germline lookup yields CDR1 GTSNPN and CDR2 SVGIG (reference sequence). The CDR3 region is CAWSDLYEQYF. CDR3 bases: TGTGCCTGGAGTGATCTCTACGAGCAGTACTTC.

The chain combines TRBV4-1 with TRBJ2-1; D perhaps matches TRBD2 (5 bases). The germline CDR1 and CDR2 sequences are MGHRA and YSYEKL. The CDR3 contains 12 residues. V lost 6 bases to trimming and J lost 7 bases, with 10 bases between them. The CDR3 region has the DNA TGCGCCAGCAGTTCCCCGGGGAATGAGCAGTTCTTC. Translated, it gives CASSSPGNEQFF.

J is TRBJ2-3 and V is TRBV21-1. TRBV21-1 is given as a pseudogene. The CDR3 spans 14 residues. The CDR3 protein is CASSKGDTEDTQYF. The CDR3 DNA follows: TGTGCCAGCAGCAAAGGGGATACGGAAGATACGCAGTATTTT.

The V and J genes are TRBV27 and TRBJ2-7; maybe TRBD1 (5 bases). Germline CDR1 and CDR2: MNHEY and SMNVEV (reference sequence). CDR3 length: 13 amino acids. Trimming cost V 4 bases and J 3 bases, with 10 bases left between them. The CDR3 nucleotides are TGTGCCAGCAGTTCTAGGGGAAACTACGAGCAGTACTTC. Translating it yields CASSSRGNYEQYF.

V and J are TRBV5-4 and TRBJ2-1, with 10 bases lining up with TRBD2. V lost 5 bases and J lost 10; bases outside the gene matches: 6. The CDR3 covers 13 residues. Germline V gene lookup returns CDR1 SGHNT and CDR2 YYREEE (reference sequence). CDR3 bases: TGTGCCAGCAGTGAGCGGGAGGGCCGCGAGCAGTTCTTC. The encoded protein is CASSEREGREQFF.

The chain joins TRBV28 to TRBJ2-1; D not certain. This CDR3 is 15 amino acids long. V was pared by 2 bases and J by 6 bases, with 14 bases between. Germline V gene data show CDR1 as MDHEN and CDR2 as SYDVKM. CDR3 DNA: TGTGCCAGCAGTTTAGCGTCACGGCATTTCAATGAGCAGTTCTTC. It is translated as CASSLASRHFNEQFF. Based on the CDR3 plus reference TRBV28 and TRBJ2-1, the full variable domain is DVKVTQSSRYLVKRTGEKVFLECVQDMDHENMFWYRQDPGLGLRLIYFSYDVKMKEKGDIPEGYSVSREKKERFSLILESASTNQTSMYLCASSLASRHFNEQFFGPGTRLTVL.

This sequence joins TRBV4-1 and TRBJ2-2, with 15 bases identical to TRBD2. CDR1 is MGHRA, CDR2 YSYEKL, per germline. V shed 4 bases, J shed 7 bases, and the junction held 10 bases outside the gene matches. The CDR3 is 18 amino acids. In DNA, the CDR3 is TGCGCCAGCAGCCCAGGACTAGCGGGAGGGCCCTGGGGCGGGGAGCTGTTTTTT. As protein: CASSPGLAGGPWGGELFF.